This T cell receptor beta chain appears in the sequencing data of a study of shared clonotypes between healthy human individuals (dated by TCRdb to about 2020). With respect to the entire study: The cohort included three men and a couple of women between 18 and 49 years of age. For each donor, CD4 naive and CD4 memory were each run on three plates, CD8 naive on two plates, and CD8 memory on one plate. To estimate repertoire size and how much clonotypes are shared between individuals, the study performed deep sequencing of blood TCR repertoires from a handful of healthy adults. Each donor's leukapheresis produced roughly between roughly 0.85 and 9.5 billion PBMCs. Different laboratories and diverse techniques were used to prepare libraries and sequence TCR repertoires, to increase sequencing depth and limit assay-specific biases. Overall results and qualifications from the work: Clonotypes shared by all four sorted-subset donors showed higher generation probabilities than non-shared clonotypes. The small number of donors limited the genetic and exposure-history diversity represented. Estimated clonotype richness was generally larger for naive than for memory subsets. When four donors were compared, the shared fraction of clonotypes was around 5% for naive CD4, 3.5% to 4% for naive CD8, 2% to 2.5% for memory CD4, and around 0.4% for memory CD8. Sampling was restricted to blood, and TCR repertoires in tissues likely differ from the TCR repertoires found in blood. Even with the large sequencing depth, rarefaction of the sorted-subset datasets indicated that sequencing was incomplete. Pairwise subsampling indicated that sequencing depth was expected to affect the degree of clonotype sharing among donors.

From cysteine to phenylalanine, the CDR3 is 11 amino acids long. Solely the CDR3 DNA is kept, with 33 bases framed from the first base. V is shortened by 1 base, J by 11 bases, and the region joining them spans 8 bases. Sequences SGHTS (CDR1) and YDEGEE (CDR2) are obtained from the germline V gene. The donors were healthy, HIV-negative adults who had no recently reported acute infections or vaccinations. Every donor was a Caucasian adult living in Nashville, Tennessee, USA. CD4+ T cells were enriched by magnetic negative selection; naive cells were then positively selected on CD45RA, and the negative fraction formed the memory subset. Blood was obtained by leukapheresis, after which PBMCs were separated by Ficoll-Histopaque density gradient centrifugation and cryopreserved in liquid nitrogen vapor phase. Analytical flow cytometry was used to check the purity and quantity of each magnetically sorted T cell population. From each sorted fraction, genomic DNA was isolated and quantified by UV absorbance on a Nanodrop 2000c.

Using the deep immunoSEQ assay, multiplex PCR amplified TCR CDR3 regions from genomic DNA. Genomic DNA extracted from each cell subset was distributed evenly over all wells of several immunoSEQ 96-well plates, and each plate served as one replicate. For sorted subsets, about 200 ng genomic DNA, equal to tens of thousands of T cell genomes, was loaded into each replicate PCR. The purified libraries were quantified using a Qubit 3.0 fluorometer, sized with a Bioanalyzer 2100, and then quantified again using the KAPA Library Quantification kit. Each immunoSEQ 96-well plate was sequenced on its own single-read 150-cycle Illumina NextSeq 550 flow cell. The paper's data handling went like this. Because the immunoSEQ output held only junctional sequences and lacked quality scores, the filtering could not match the filtering applied to full-length reads. To assign V/J genes and CDR3, sequences were annotated against IMGT germline references using PyIR, a Python wrapper for IgBLAST v1.9. Any read was removed if the V/J assignment was weak (E-value above 1e-6), the CDR3 was missing, or the read contained stop codons, out-of-frame junctions, or ambiguous translated residues. A V3J clonotype was defined by an identical inferred V gene, J gene, and CDR3 amino acid sequence. To compute the percentage overlap between repertoires, the number of shared unique clonotypes was divided by the size of the smaller repertoire. Three approaches were used to assess repertoire richness: RTK rarefaction, the Chao1 estimator, and Recon v2.1 estimates of unobserved clonotypes. Generation probabilities were computed with OLGA for all TCRbeta clonotypes obtained by the gDNA method from a few donors. TCRdb retrieved this table from immuneACCESS and kept in-frame rearrangements only. Not all clones are present; in checked studies, unresolved V genes account for under half, and no reason is known for the remainder. That table is the source of V, J and clone size, and D and trimming were worked out from the DNA. In this sample the table shows under 2.5 million clones, around 90% of which occur a single time. The ten most abundant clones make up about 0.41% of the sample.

As for this clone: No antigen is known for it. One base away there is no much larger clone; base qualities are not given.

This TCR was recovered from a man aged 18 to 35 in good health. Some clones in this sample may be carry-over from other donors' samples. This receptor chain uses TRBV5-8 and TRBJ2-3, with TRBD2 perhaps the D gene, on 5 matching bases. Sequences were obtained from naive CD4+ T cells from PBMCs. In the paper's terms, the cell subset or site label means: CD45RA+ positively selected. CDR3 loop: CASSLRGLQYF. In nucleotide form, the sequence is TGTGCCAGCAGCTTGCGGGGTTTGCAGTATTTT.